This entry concerns a single T cell receptor (beta chain). This sample stems from a study of control samples from healthy donors and cancer patients. Libraries were prepared by immunoSEQ multiplex PCR; TCRdb keeps only in-frame clonotypes and omits some of them. The repertoire has approximately 100,000 clones, 80% to 95% of them found once; the top ten carry 2.5% to 3.5%. The sequenced sample consisted of blood. The TCR was taken from a human donor in good health. The donor label of this sample is uncertain.

CDR3 coding DNA: TGTGCCAGCAGCCTGGGGCCAGGCAAGCTAGCGGGGGGGCCCGATGAGCAGTTCTTC. As protein: CASSLGPGKLAGGPDEQFF. V is TRBV16 and J is TRBJ2-1, with TRBD2 matching 12 bases. The V and J ends lost 4 bases and 8 bases, in that order; junction bases with no gene match: 18. Germline-derived CDR1 and CDR2 are KGHSY and FQNENV. The CDR3 sequence is 19 residues long.